Following are 2 T cell receptor beta chains from one sample sequenced in a study of blood T cell repertoires in COVID-19. The data were produced by immunoSEQ multiplex PCR, yet TCRdb's version contains in-frame clones alone and is incomplete. The top ten hold roughly 2.9% of the sample, which has about 180,000 clones, roughly 86% seen once. Sequencing was carried out using peripheral blood. Receptors were obtained from a woman in her thirties with active or convalescent COVID-19.

The chain is built from TRBV9 and TRBJ1-6, with 7 bases identical to TRBD1. Germline CDR1 SGDLS, CDR2 YYNGEE. Unmatched junction bases numbered 4, after V lost 0 bases and J lost 10 bases. This CDR3 comprises 14 residues. CDR3 residues: CASSVEGGRSPLHF. Written as DNA, the CDR3 is TGTGCCAGCAGCGTAGAAGGGGGCAGGTCACCCCTCCACTTT.

The chain links TRBV11-2 to TRBJ1-5, with 8 bases identical to TRBD1. Germline V gene sequence: CDR1 SGHAT, CDR2 FQNNGV. The CDR3 runs 16 residues. With 3 bases clipped from V and 7 bases from J, the junction kept 11 bases outside the gene matches. The CDR3 nucleotides are TGTGCCAGCAGCTTGACAGGGGTTCAAGGGGGACAGCCCCAGCATTTT. The encoded protein is CASSLTGVQGGQPQHF.